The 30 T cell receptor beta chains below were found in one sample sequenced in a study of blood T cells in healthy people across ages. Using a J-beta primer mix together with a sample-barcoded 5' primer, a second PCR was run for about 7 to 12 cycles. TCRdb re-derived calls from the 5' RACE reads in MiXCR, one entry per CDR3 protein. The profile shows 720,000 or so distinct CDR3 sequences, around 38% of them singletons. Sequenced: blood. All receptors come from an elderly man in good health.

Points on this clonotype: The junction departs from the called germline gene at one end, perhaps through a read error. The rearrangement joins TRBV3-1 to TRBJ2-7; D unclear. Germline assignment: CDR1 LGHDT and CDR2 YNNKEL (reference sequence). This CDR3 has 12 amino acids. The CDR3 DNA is TGTGCCAGCACCTCATCCTCCTACGAGCGGTACTTC. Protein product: CASTSSSYERYF.

CDR3 sequence: CASRPTSVGTQYF. The CDR3 nucleotides read TGTGCCAGCAGACCGACTAGCGTAGGTACGCAGTATTTT. The rearrangement links TRBV2 to TRBJ2-3; TRBD2 aligns across 8 bases. Germline V lookup: CDR1 SNHLY, CDR2 FYNNEI. J lost 8 bases, V lost 6 bases, and 7 bases had no gene match. The CDR3 consists of 13 residues.

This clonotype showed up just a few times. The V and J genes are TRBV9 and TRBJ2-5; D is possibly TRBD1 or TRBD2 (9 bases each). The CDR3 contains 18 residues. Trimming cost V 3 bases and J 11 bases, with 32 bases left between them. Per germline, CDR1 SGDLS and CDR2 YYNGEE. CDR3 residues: CASSGQGGVAGASGEQYF. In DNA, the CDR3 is TGTGCCAGCAGCGGACAGGGGGGAGTAGCGGGAGCGTCGGGTGAGCAGTACTTC.

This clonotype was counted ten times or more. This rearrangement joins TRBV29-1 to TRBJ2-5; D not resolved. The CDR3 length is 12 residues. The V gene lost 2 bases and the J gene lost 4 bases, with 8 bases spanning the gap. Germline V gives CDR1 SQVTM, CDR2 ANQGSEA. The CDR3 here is CSVEHGGETQYF. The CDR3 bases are TGCAGCGTTGAACACGGTGGAGAGACCCAGTACTTC.

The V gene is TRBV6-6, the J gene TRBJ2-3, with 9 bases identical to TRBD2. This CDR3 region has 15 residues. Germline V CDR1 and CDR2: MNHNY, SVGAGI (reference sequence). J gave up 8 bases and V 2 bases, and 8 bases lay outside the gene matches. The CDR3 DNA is TGTGCCAGCAGTTACGCGAAGACTAGCGGAGGTACGCAGTATTTT. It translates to CASSYAKTSGGTQYF.

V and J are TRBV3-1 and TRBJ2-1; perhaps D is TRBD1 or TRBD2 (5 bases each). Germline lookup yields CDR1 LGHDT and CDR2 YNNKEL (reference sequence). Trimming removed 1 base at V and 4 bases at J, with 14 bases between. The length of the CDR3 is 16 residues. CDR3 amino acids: CASSQGGDSGYNEQFF. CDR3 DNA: TGTGCCAGCAGCCAAGGAGGAGACAGCGGATACAATGAGCAGTTCTTC.

The CDR3 sequence: CASSTQVAGGRNIQYF. DNA for the CDR3: TGTGCCAGCAGCACACAGGTAGCGGGGGGGCGTAACATTCAGTACTTC. The chain uses TRBV7-2 and TRBJ2-4, with 11 positions matching TRBD2. CDR3 length: 16 residues. CDR1 and CDR2 from the germline V gene are SGHTA and FQGNSA. V lost 5 bases to trimming and J lost 7 bases; unmatched junction nucleotides: 10.

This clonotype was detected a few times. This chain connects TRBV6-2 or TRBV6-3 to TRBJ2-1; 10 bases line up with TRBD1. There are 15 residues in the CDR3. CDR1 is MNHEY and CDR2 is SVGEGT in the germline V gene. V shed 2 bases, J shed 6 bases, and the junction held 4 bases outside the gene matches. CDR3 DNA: TGTGCCAGCAGTTACACCGGGACAGGGGCCAATGAGCAGTTCTTC. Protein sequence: CASSYTGTGANEQFF.

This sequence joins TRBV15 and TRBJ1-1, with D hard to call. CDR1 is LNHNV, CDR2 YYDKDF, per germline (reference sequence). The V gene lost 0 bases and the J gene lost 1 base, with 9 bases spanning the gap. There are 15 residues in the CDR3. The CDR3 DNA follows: TGTGCCACCAGCAGAGATATACGGCAGAACACTGAAGCTTTCTTT. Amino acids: CATSRDIRQNTEAFF.

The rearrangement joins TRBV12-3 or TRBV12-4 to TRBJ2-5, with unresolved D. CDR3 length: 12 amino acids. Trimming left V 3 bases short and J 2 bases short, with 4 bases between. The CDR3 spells CASSFDQETQYF. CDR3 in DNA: TGTGCCAGCAGTTTTGATCAAGAGACCCAGTACTTC.

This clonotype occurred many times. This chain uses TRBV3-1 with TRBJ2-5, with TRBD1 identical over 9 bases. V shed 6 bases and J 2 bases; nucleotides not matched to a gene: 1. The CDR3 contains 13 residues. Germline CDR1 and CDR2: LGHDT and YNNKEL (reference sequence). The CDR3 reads CASRGQGQETQYF. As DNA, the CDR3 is TGTGCCAGCAGGGGACAGGGACAAGAGACCCAGTACTTC.

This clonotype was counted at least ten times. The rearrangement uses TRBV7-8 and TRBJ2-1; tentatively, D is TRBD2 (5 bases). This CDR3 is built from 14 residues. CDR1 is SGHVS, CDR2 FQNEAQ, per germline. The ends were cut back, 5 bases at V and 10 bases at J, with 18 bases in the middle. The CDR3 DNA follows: TGTGCCAGCAGCAAATACGGACTCGCCGGGGAGCAGTTCTTC. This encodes CASSKYGLAGEQFF.

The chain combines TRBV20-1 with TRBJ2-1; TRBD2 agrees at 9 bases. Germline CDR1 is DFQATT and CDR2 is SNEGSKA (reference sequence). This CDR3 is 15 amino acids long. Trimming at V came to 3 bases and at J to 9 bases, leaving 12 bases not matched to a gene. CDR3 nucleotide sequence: TGCAGTGCTAGGGGCGCGGGGGGGTTCAACGTTGAGCAGTTCTTC. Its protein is CSARGAGGFNVEQFF.

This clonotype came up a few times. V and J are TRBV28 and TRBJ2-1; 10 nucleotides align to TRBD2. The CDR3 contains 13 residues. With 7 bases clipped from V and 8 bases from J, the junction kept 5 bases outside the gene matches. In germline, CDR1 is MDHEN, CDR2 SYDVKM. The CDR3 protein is CASIGSGRDEQFF. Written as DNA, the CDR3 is TGTGCCAGCATTGGCAGCGGGAGGGATGAGCAGTTCTTC.

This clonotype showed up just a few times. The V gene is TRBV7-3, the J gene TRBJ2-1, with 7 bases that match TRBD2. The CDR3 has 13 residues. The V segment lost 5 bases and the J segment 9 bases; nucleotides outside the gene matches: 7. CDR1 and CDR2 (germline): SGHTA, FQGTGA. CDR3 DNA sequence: TGTGCCAGCAGCATAGGGAGGGCCTTTGAGCAGTTCTTC. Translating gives CASSIGRAFEQFF.

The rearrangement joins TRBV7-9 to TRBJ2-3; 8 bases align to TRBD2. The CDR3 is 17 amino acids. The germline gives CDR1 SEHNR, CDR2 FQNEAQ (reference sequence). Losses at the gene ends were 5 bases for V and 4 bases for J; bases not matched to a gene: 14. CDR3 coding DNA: TGTGCCAGCAGCCATCACGTGAGCGGGAGACCCCCAGATACGCAGTATTTT. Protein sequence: CASSHHVSGRPPDTQYF.

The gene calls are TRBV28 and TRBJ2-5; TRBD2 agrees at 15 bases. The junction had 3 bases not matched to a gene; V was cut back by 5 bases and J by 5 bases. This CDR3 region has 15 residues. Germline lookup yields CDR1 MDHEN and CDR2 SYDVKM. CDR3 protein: CASSRTSGRVETQYF. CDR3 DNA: TGTGCCAGCAGTCGGACTAGCGGGAGGGTGGAGACCCAGTACTTC.

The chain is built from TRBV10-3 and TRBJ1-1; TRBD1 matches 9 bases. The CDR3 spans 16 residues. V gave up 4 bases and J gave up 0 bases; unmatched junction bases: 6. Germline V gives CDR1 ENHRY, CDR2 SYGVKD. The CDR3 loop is CAISGQGGDMNTEAFF. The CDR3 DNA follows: TGTGCCATCAGTGGACAGGGGGGAGATATGAACACTGAAGCTTTCTTT.

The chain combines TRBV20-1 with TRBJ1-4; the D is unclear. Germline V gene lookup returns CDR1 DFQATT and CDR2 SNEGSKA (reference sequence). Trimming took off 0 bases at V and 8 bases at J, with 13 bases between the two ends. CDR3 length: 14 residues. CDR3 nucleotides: TGCAGTGCTAGAGATCGATCCCTAGGGGAAAAACTGTTTTTT. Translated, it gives CSARDRSLGEKLFF.

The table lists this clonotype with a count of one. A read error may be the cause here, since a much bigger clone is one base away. The CDR3 region is CASSTRTGGLFQETRYF. In DNA form, the CDR3 reads TGTGCCAGCAGCACCCGGACAGGGGGTCTCTTCCAAGAGACCCGGTACTTC. V usage is TRBV3-1 and J usage is TRBJ2-7, with 10 bases that match TRBD1. Germline-derived CDR1 and CDR2 are LGHDT and YNNKEL (reference sequence). The ends lost 5 bases at V and 12 bases at J; junction bases unmatched: 22. The CDR3 contains 17 residues.

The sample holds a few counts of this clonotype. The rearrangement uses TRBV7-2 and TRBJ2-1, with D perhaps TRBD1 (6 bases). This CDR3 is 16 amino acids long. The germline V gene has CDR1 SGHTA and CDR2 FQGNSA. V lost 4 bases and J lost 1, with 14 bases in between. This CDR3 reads CASSSSGTQSYNEQFF. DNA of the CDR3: TGTGCCAGCAGCTCGTCAGGGACACAGTCCTACAATGAGCAGTTCTTC.

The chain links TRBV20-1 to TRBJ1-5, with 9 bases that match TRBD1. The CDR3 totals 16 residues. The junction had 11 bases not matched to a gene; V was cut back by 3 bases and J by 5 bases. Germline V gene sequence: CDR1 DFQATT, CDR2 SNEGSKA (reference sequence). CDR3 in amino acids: CSASLPGQGFDQPQHF. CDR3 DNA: TGCAGTGCTAGCCTTCCGGGACAGGGTTTTGATCAGCCCCAGCATTTT.

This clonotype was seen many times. This chain's CDR3 is CSASRLAGGRYEQYF. DNA for the CDR3: TGCAGTGCTAGTCGACTAGCGGGGGGGAGGTACGAGCAGTACTTC. The chain couples TRBV20-1 to TRBJ2-7; 14 bases agree with TRBD2. Germline V gives CDR1 DFQATT, CDR2 SNEGSKA (reference sequence). After removal of 3 bases from V and 4 bases from J, the junction contained 5 bases not matched to a gene. The CDR3 runs to 15 residues.

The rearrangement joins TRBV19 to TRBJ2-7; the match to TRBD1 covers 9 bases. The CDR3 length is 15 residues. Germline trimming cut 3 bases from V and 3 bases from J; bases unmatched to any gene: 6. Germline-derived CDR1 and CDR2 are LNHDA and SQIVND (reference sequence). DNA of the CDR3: TGTGCCAGTAGTATTCGACAGGGGGAACACTACGAGCAGTACTTC. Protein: CASSIRQGEHYEQYF.

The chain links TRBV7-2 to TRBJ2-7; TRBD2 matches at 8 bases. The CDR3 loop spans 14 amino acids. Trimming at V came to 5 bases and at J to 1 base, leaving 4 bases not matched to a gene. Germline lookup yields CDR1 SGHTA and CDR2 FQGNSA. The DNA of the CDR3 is TGTGCCAGCAGCCCGACTAGCGAGTCCTACGAGCAGTACTTC. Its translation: CASSPTSESYEQYF.

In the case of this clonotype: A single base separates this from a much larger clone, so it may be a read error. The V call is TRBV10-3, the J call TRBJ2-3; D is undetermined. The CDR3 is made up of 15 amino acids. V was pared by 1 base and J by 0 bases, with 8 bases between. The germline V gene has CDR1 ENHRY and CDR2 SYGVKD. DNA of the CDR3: TGTGCCATCAGTGAGTGGCGTGTAAGCACAGATACGCAGTATTTT. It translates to CAISEWRVSTDTQYF.

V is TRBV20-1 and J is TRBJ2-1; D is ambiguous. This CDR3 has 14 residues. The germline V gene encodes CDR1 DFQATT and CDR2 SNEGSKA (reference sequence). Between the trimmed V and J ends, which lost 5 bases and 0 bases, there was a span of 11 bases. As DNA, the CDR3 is TGCAGTGCTCAGCATAGGTTCTCCTACAATGAGCAGTTCTTC. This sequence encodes CSAQHRFSYNEQFF.

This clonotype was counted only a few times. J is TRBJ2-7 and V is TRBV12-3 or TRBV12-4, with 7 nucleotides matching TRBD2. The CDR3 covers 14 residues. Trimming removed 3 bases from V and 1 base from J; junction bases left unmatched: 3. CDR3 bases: TGTGCCAGCAGTTTGGCGGGAGAATCCTACGAGCAGTACTTC. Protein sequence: CASSLAGESYEQYF.

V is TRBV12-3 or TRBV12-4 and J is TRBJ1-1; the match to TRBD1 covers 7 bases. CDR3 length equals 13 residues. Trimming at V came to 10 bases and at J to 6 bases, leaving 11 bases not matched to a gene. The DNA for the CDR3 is TGTGCCACCCAACAGGGGAGGGAAGCTGAAGCTTTCTTT. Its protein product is CATQQGREAEAFF.

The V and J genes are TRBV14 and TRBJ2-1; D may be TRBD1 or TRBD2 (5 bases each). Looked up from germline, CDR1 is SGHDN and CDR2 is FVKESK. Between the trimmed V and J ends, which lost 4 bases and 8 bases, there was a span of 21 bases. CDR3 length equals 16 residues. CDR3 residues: CASSPRNRDPRHEQFF. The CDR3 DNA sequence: TGTGCCAGCAGCCCGAGGAATCGGGACCCACGGCATGAGCAGTTCTTC.